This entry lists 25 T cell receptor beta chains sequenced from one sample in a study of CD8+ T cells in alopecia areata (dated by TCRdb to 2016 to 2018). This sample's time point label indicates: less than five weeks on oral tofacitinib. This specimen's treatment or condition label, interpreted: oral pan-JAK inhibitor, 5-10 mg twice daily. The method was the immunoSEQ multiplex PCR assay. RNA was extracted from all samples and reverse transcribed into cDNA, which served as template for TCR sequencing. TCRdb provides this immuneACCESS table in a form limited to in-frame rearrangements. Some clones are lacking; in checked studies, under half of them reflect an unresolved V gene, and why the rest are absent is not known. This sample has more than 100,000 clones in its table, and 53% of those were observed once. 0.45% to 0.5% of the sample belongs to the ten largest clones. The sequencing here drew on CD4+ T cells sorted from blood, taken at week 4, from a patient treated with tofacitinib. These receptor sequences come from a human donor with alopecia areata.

As DNA, the CDR3 is TGCGCCAGCAGCTGGGACACTGAAGCTTTCTTT. It encodes CASSWDTEAFF. The V gene is TRBV10-2, the J gene TRBJ1-1; D uncertain. Germline lookup yields CDR1 WSHSY and CDR2 SAAADI. CDR3 size: 11 residues. The V end was cut by 6 bases, the J end by 3 bases, with 5 bases between.

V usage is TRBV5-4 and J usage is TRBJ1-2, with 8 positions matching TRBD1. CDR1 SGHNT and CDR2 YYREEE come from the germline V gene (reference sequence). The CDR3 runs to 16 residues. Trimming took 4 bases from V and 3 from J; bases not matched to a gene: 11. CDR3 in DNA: TGTGCCAGCAGCCTCGGGCCCGGACAGGGAGACTATGGCTACACCTTC. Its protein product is CASSLGPGQGDYGYTF.

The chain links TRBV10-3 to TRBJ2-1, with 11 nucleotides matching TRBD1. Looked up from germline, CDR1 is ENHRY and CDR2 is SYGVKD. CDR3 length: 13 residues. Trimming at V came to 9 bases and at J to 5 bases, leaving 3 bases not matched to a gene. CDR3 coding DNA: TGTGCCATAGGACAGGGGGCTAACAATGAGCAGTTCTTC. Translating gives CAIGQGANNEQFF.

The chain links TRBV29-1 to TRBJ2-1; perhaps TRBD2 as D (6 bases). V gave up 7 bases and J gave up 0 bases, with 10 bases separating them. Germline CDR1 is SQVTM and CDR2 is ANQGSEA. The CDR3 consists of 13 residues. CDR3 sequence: CSGLADSYNEQFF. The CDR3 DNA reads TGCAGCGGCTTAGCGGACTCCTACAATGAGCAGTTCTTC.

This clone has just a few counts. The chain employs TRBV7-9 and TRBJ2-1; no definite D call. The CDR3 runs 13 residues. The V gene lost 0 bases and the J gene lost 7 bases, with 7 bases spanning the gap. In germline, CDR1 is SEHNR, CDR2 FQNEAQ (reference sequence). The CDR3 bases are TGTGCCAGCAGCTTAGCCACGGGTAATGAGCAGTTCTTC. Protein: CASSLATGNEQFF.

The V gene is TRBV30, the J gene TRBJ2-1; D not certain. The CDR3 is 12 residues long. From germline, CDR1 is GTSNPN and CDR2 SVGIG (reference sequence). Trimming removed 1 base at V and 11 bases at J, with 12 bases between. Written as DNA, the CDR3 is TGTGCCTGGAGTGAAAGCCGCCGGAAGCAGTTCTTC. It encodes CAWSESRRKQFF.

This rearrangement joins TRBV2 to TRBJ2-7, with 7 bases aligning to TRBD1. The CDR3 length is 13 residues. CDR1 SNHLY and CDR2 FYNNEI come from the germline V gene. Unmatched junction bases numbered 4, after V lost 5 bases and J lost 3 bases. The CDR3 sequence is CASSPDRDYEQYF. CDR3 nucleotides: TGTGCCAGCAGTCCTGACAGGGACTACGAGCAGTACTTC.

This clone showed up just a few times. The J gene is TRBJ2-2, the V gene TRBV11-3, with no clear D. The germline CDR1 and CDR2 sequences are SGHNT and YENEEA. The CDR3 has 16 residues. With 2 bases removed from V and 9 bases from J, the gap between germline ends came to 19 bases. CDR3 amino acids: CASSLSAGSGRRELFF. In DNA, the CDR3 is TGTGCCAGCAGCTTAAGTGCTGGTTCCGGGCGGAGGGAGCTGTTTTTT.

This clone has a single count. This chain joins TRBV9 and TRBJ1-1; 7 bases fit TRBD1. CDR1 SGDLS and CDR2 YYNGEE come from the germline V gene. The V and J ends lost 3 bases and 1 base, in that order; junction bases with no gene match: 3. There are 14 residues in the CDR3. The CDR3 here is CASSAGQQNTEAFF. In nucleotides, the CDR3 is TGTGCCAGCAGCGCGGGACAGCAGAACACTGAAGCTTTCTTT.

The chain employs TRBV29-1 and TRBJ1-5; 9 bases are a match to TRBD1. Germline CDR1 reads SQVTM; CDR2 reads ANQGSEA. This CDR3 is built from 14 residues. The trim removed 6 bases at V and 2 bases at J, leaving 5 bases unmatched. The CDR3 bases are TGCAGCGTGGGACAGGGCTGGTGCAATCAGCCCCAGCATTTT. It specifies CSVGQGWCNQPQHF.

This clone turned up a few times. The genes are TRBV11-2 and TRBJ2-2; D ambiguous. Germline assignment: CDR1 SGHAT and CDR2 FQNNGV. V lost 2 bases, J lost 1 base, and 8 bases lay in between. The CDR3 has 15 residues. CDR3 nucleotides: TGTGCCAGCAGCTTATGGACGCGGAACACCGGGGAGCTGTTTTTT. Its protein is CASSLWTRNTGELFF.

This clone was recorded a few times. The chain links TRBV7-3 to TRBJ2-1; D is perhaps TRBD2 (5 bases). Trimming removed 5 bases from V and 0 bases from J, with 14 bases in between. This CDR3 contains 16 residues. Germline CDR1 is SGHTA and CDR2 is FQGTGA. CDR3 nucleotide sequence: TGTGCCAGCAGCCCCACTAGAGTTAGCTCCTACAATGAGCAGTTCTTC. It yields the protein CASSPTRVSSYNEQFF.

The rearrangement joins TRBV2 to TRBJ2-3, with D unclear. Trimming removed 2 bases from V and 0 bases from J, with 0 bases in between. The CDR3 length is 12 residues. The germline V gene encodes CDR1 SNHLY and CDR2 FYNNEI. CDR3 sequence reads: CASSESTDTQYF. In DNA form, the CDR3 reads TGTGCCAGCAGTGAAAGCACAGATACGCAGTATTTT. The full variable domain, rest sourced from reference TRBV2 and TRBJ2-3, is EPEVTQTPSHQVTQMGQEVILRCVPISNHLYFYWYRQILGQKVEFLVSFYNNEISEKSEIFDDQFSVERPDGSNFTLKIRSTKLEDSAMYFCASSESTDTQYFGPGTRLTVL.

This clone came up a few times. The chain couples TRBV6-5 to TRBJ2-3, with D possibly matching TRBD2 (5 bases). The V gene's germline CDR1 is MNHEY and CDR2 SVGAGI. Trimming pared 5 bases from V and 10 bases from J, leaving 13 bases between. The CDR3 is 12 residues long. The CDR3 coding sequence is TGTGCCAGCAGTACTAGGAGAAATCCGCAGTATTTT. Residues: CASSTRRNPQYF.

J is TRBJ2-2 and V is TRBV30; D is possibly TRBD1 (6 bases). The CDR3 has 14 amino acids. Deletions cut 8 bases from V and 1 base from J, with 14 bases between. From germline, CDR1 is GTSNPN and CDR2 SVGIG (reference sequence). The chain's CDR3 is CARQDSWNTGELFF. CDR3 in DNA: TGTGCCCGCCAGGACAGTTGGAACACCGGGGAGCTGTTTTTT.

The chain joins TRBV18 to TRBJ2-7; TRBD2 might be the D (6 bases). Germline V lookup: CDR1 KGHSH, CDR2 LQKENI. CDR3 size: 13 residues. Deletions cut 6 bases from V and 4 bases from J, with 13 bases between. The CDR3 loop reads CASSRSEGYEQYF. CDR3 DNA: TGTGCCAGCTCCCGGTCGGAGGGTTACGAGCAGTACTTC.

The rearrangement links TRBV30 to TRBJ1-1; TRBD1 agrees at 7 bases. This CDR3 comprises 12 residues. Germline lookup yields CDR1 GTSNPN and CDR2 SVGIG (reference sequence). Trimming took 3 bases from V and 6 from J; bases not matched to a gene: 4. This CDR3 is CAWSRQGSEAFF. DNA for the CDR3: TGTGCCTGGAGCAGACAGGGCTCTGAAGCTTTCTTT. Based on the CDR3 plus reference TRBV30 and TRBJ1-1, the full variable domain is SQTIHQWPATLVQPVGSPLSLECTVEGTSNPNLYWYRQAAGRGLQLLFYSVGIGQISSEVPQNLSASRPQDRQFILSSKKLLLSDSGFYLCAWSRQGSEAFFGQGTRLTVV.

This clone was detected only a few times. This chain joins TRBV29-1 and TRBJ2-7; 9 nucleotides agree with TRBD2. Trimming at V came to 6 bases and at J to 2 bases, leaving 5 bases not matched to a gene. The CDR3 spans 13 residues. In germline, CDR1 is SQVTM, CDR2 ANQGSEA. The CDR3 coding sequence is TGCAGCGTCACGACTAGCGGAGCCTACGAGCAGTACTTC. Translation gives CSVTTSGAYEQYF.

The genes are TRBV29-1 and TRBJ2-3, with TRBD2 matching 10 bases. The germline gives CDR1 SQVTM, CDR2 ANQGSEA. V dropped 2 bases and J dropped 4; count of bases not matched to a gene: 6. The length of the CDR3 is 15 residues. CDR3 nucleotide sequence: TGCAGCGTTGAACCTAGCGGGAGACCCCCAGATACGCAGTATTTT. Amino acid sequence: CSVEPSGRPPDTQYF.

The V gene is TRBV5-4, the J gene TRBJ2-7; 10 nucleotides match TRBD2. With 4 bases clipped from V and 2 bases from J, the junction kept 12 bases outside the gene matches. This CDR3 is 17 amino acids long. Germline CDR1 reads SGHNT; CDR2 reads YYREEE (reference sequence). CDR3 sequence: CASSRRTLAGATYEQYF. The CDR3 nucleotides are TGTGCCAGCAGCCGACGAACGCTAGCGGGAGCGACCTACGAGCAGTACTTC. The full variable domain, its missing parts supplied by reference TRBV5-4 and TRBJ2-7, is ETGVTQSPTHLIKTRGQQVTLRCSSQSGHNTVSWYQQALGQGPQFIFQYYREEENGRGNFPPRFSGLQFPNYSSELNVNALELDDSALYLCASSRRTLAGATYEQYFGPGTRLTVT.

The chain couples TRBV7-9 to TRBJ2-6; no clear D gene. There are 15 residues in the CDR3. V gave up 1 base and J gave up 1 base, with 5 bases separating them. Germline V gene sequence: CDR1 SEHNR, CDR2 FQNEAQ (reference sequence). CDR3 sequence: CASSLEPSGANVLTF. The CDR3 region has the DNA TGTGCCAGCAGCTTAGAGCCTTCTGGGGCCAACGTCCTGACTTTC.

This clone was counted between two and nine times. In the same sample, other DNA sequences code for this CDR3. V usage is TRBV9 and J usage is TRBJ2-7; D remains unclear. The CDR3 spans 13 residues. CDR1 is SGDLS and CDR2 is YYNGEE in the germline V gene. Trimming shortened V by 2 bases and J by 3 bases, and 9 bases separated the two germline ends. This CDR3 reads CASSVGGRYEQYF. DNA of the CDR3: TGTGCCAGCAGCGTGGGCGGCCGCTACGAGCAGTACTTC.

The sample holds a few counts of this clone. The CDR3 sequence is CSAAGSSYNEQFF. The DNA of the CDR3 is TGCAGCGCAGCGGGGTCCTCCTACAATGAGCAGTTCTTC. The J gene is TRBJ2-1, the V gene TRBV29-1; TRBD2 matches 7 bases. The CDR3 sequence is 13 residues long. V was pared by 7 bases and J by 0 bases, with 3 bases of the junction left unmatched. CDR1 SQVTM and CDR2 ANQGSEA come from the germline V gene.

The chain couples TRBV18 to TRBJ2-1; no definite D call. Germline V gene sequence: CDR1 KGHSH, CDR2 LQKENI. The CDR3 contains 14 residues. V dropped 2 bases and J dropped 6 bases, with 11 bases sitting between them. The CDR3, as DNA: TGTGCCAGCTCACCAGGGTGGAAGGGCAATGAGCAGTTCTTC. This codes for CASSPGWKGNEQFF.

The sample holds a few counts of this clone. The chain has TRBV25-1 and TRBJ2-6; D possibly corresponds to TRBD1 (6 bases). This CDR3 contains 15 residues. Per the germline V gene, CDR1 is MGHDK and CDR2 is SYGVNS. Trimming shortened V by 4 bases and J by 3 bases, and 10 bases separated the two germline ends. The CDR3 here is CASSVNRVGANVLTF. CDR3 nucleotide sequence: TGTGCCAGCAGTGTCAACAGGGTTGGGGCCAACGTCCTGACTTTC. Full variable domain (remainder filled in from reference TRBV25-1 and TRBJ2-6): EADIYQTPRYLVIGTGKKITLECSQTMGHDKMYWYQQDPGMELHLIHYSYGVNSTEKGDLSSESTVSRIRTEHFPLTLESARPSHTSQYLCASSVNRVGANVLTFGAGSRLTVL.